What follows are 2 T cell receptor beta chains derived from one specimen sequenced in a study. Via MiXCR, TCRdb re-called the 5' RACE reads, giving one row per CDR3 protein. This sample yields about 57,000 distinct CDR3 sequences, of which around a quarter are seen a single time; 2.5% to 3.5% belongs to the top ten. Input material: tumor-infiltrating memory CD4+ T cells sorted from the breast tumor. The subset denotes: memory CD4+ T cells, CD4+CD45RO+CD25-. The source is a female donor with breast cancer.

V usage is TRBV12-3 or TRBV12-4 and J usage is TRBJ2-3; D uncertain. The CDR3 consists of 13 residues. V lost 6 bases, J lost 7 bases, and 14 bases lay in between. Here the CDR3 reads CASRPPTDNTQYF. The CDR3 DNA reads TGTGCCAGCAGACCTCCGACGGATAATACGCAGTATTTT.

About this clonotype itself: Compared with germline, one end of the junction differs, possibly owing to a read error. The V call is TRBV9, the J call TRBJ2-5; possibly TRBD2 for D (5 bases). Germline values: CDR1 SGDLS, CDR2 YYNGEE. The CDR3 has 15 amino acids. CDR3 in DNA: TGTGCCAGCAGCGCGGGAATACAGTACCAAGAGGCCCAGTACTTC. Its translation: CASSAGIQYQEAQYF. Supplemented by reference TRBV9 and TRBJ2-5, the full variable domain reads DSGVTQTPKHLITATGQRVTLRCSPRSGDLSVYWYQQSLDQGLQFLIQYYNGEERAKGNILERFSAQQFPDLHSELNLSSLELGDSALYFCASSAGIQYQEAQYFGPGTRLLVL.